This T cell receptor (beta chain) was documented in a study of blood T cell repertoires in COVID-19. Study-wide background: Nucleic acid was either cDNA or gDNA, and it came from T cells, B-cell-depleted T cells, or PBMCs.

Only in-frame clones appear in the TCRdb table, and some are missing; sequencing was by immunoSEQ multiplex PCR. The sample has 200,000 to 300,000 clones; more than 75% are singletons. The CDR3 length is 14 residues. Germline lookup yields CDR1 ENHRY and CDR2 SYGVKD. The germline V and J ends were trimmed by 6 bases and 3 bases, with 12 bases remaining between them. The chain uses TRBV10-3 and TRBJ2-1; a weak D match, TRBD1 (6 bases). The receptor was derived from a woman in her sixties or seventies with COVID-19, enrolled during active disease. The sample consisted of peripheral blood. The CDR3 reads CAIRYGQSYNEQFF. The CDR3 DNA reads TGTGCCATCAGATACGGACAGAGCTACAATGAGCAGTTCTTC.